Sequencing of this T cell receptor beta chain was carried out in a study of T cells expressing NK-cell markers. Study details: The TCR beta repertoires were obtained from sorted CD3+CD56+NKG2C+, CD3+CD56+NKG2C- and CD3+CD56-NKG2C+ T cells. Among eight sequenced donors, seven carried HCMV seropositivity while one was seronegative.

TCRdb re-called the 5' RACE reads and shows each CDR3 protein once, DNA omitted. The sample shows about 260,000 distinct CDR3 sequences, and about 0.39% sits with its ten largest clones. CDR1 is SEHNR, CDR2 FQNEAQ, per germline (reference sequence). The length of the CDR3 is 13 residues. The specimen was blood T cells: a sorted CD56 or NKG2C T cell subset, CD4+ or CD8+ T cells, or bulk PBMC T cells (not recorded which). The TCR sequence derives from a young man in good health. The chain couples TRBV7-9 to TRBJ2-1; lacking DNA, the TRBD1 call made by TCRdb goes unchecked. CDR3 amino acids: CASSPPGVHEQFF.